The 6 T cell receptor beta chains presented below share a single source sample, sequenced in a study of T cells in localized non-small cell lung cancer (dated by TCRdb to 2019 to 2021). Library construction relied on the immunoSEQ multiplex PCR assay. TCRdb mirrors the immuneACCESS table, restricted to in-frame sequences. Some clones are absent from its copies; in checked studies, under half trace to an unresolved V gene, and the reason for the others is unknown. Recorded for this sample are 30,000 to 40,000 clones; around 80% of them occurred a single time. The ten biggest clones cover around a third of the sample. The specimen comprised peripheral blood, sampled before any cancer treatment. These receptors were obtained from a male donor older than 55 with stage II squamous cell lung carcinoma.

The chain has TRBV9 and TRBJ1-4; TRBD1 aligns across 8 bases. V dropped 0 bases and J dropped 13; count of bases not matched to a gene: 11. The germline gives CDR1 SGDLS, CDR2 YYNGEE. This CDR3 contains 15 residues. DNA for the CDR3: TGTGCCAGCAGCGTAGGACAGGGGTTTAGTAGTGGACTGTTTTTT. As protein: CASSVGQGFSSGLFF.

The V call is TRBV19, the J call TRBJ2-3, with D perhaps matching TRBD1 (6 bases). V was trimmed by 3 bases and J by 6 bases, leaving 19 bases between them. Germline loops: CDR1 LNHDA, CDR2 SQIVND (reference sequence). This CDR3 has 16 amino acids. The CDR3 region is CASSMGLRGRGDTQYF. The CDR3 region has the DNA TGTGCCAGTAGTATGGGGTTGAGGGGGAGAGGGGATACGCAGTATTTT.

This sequence joins TRBV6-1 and TRBJ2-3, with TRBD1 matching over 8 bases. Germline values: CDR1 MNHNS, CDR2 SASEGT. The V gene end was trimmed by 4 bases and the J gene end by 1 base; junction bases not matched to a gene: 1. The CDR3 loop spans 14 amino acids. This CDR3 reads CASSGGQGTDTQYF. CDR3 nucleotides: TGTGCCAGCAGTGGGGGACAGGGCACAGATACGCAGTATTTT.

The chain employs TRBV6-5 and TRBJ1-1; no definite D call. Germline V gives CDR1 MNHEY, CDR2 SVGAGI. With 1 base removed from V and 7 bases from J, the gap between germline ends came to 10 bases. The CDR3 contains 13 residues. CDR3 coding DNA: TGTGCCAGCAGTTACTTCGGAGCAGTTGAAGCTTTCTTT. Protein: CASSYFGAVEAFF.

This chain joins TRBV21-1 and TRBJ2-7. TRBV21-1 represents a pseudogene. This CDR3 region has 13 residues. Here the CDR3 DNA reads TGTGCCAGCAGCACGAAGGACGGCTACGAGCAGTACTTC. Its protein is CASSTKDGYEQYF.

The chain uses TRBV28 and TRBJ2-6; D unclear. Trimming shortened V by 6 bases and J by 2 bases, and 11 bases separated the two germline ends. The CDR3 has 15 residues. Germline-derived CDR1 and CDR2 are MDHEN and SYDVKM. CDR3 region: CASRGNIPGANVLTF. Written as DNA, the CDR3 is TGTGCCAGCAGGGGGAACATACCTGGGGCCAACGTCCTGACTTTC.